The 30 T cell receptor beta chains reported below all come from one sample, sequenced in a study of blood T cell repertoires in COVID-19. The assay was immunoSEQ multiplex PCR, and TCRdb's table has in-frame clones only and misses some. The top ten hold around 60% of the sample, which has approximately 42,000 clones, approximately 70% seen once. Material for sequencing was peripheral blood. The receptor set was obtained from an elderly man with acute or convalescent COVID-19.

This chain joins TRBV27 and TRBJ2-5; TRBD1 matches at 8 bases. The V and J ends lost 5 bases and 4 bases, in that order; junction bases with no gene match: 12. The CDR3 spans 16 residues. The V gene's germline CDR1 is MNHEY and CDR2 SMNVEV (reference sequence). CDR3 in DNA: TGTGCCAGCAGTGAGCGACAGGGGTCAGGTGGAGAGACCCAGTACTTC. This translates into CASSERQGSGGETQYF.

This chain uses TRBV10-2 with TRBJ2-1; 9 positions match TRBD2. J was trimmed by 7 bases and V by 4 bases; bases with no gene match: 8. Germline values: CDR1 WSHSY, CDR2 SAAADI. CDR3 length: 15 residues. The CDR3 bases are TGCGCCAGCAGTGTTCTAGCGGGGCCCCTAAATGAGCAGTTCTTC. Protein sequence: CASSVLAGPLNEQFF.

The chain is built from TRBV9 and TRBJ2-1, with D unresolved. Trimming removed 1 base at V and 0 bases at J, with 8 bases between. The CDR3 is made up of 15 amino acids. CDR1 is SGDLS, CDR2 YYNGEE, per germline. CDR3 residues: CASSVNSLSYNEQFF. The CDR3, as DNA: TGTGCCAGCAGCGTAAACTCGCTCTCCTACAATGAGCAGTTCTTC.

CDR3 amino acids: CATSDSRMAGELFF. The CDR3 DNA reads TGTGCCACCTCAGACAGCCGAATGGCCGGGGAGCTGTTTTTT. V usage is TRBV24-1 and J usage is TRBJ2-2; possibly TRBD1 for D (5 bases). In germline, CDR1 is KGHDR, CDR2 SFDVKD. The CDR3 extends over 14 amino acids. Trimming cost V 9 bases and J 6 bases, with 16 bases left between them.

The chain joins TRBV4-1 to TRBJ2-7; D unresolved. The CDR3 extends over 13 amino acids. The ends were cut back, 1 base at V and 6 bases at J, with 10 bases in the middle. The germline gives CDR1 MGHRA, CDR2 YSYEKL. The chain's CDR3 is CASSQVFWAEQYF. The CDR3 coding sequence is TGCGCCAGCAGCCAAGTTTTCTGGGCCGAGCAGTACTTC.

The V call is TRBV5-1, the J call TRBJ1-3; TRBD1 matches at 7 bases. Per the germline V gene, CDR1 is SGHRS and CDR2 is YFSETQ. CDR3 length: 15 amino acids. V shed 0 bases and J 7 bases; nucleotides not matched to a gene: 7. The CDR3 bases are TGCGCCAGCAGCTTGGGTACAATACAGGGGAACACCATATATTTT. It yields the protein CASSLGTIQGNTIYF.

V usage is TRBV28 and J usage is TRBJ1-5; D call uncertain. The CDR3 extends over 13 amino acids. CDR1 and CDR2 from the germline V gene are MDHEN and SYDVKM. Between the trimmed V and J ends, which lost 3 bases and 9 bases, there was a span of 12 bases. The CDR3 DNA is TGTGCCAGCAGTTTTCCGGACCGGGGGCCCCAGCATTTT. Protein: CASSFPDRGPQHF.

The chain links TRBV28 to TRBJ1-6; 8 bases align to TRBD1. Germline loops: CDR1 MDHEN, CDR2 SYDVKM. CDR3 size: 15 residues. Trimming removed 8 bases from V and 7 bases from J; junction bases left unmatched: 10. The DNA for the CDR3 is TGTGCCAGCCTCCTCCTGACAGGGGTGAATTCACCCCTCCACTTT. Protein: CASLLLTGVNSPLHF.

CDR3 bases: TGTGCCAGCAGTGGGGGAGTAGGGTTCAACTATGGCTACACCTTC. Amino acids: CASSGGVGFNYGYTF. The gene calls are TRBV2 and TRBJ1-2; D gene unclear. Germline assignment: CDR1 SNHLY and CDR2 FYNNEI. V was clipped by 4 bases and J by 2 bases, with 14 bases between them. This CDR3 spans 15 amino acids.

V is TRBV9 and J is TRBJ2-1; 8 bases fit TRBD2. V gave up 4 bases and J gave up 0 bases; unmatched junction bases: 9. This CDR3 has 17 residues. CDR1 is SGDLS and CDR2 is YYNGEE in the germline V gene. Written as DNA, the CDR3 is TGTGCCAGCAGCCGAGCGGGAGTTAGGAGCTCCTACAATGAGCAGTTCTTC. Its translation: CASSRAGVRSSYNEQFF.

The V call is TRBV7-9, the J call TRBJ2-1, with 12 bases matching TRBD2. Germline lookup yields CDR1 SEHNR and CDR2 FQNEAQ (reference sequence). The CDR3 totals 16 residues. The trim removed 8 bases at V and 2 bases at J, leaving 7 bases unmatched. CDR3 sequence: CASASPSGRAYNEQFF. Here the CDR3 DNA reads TGTGCCAGCGCCTCCCCTAGCGGGAGGGCCTACAATGAGCAGTTCTTC.

This clone was recorded a few times. The chain couples TRBV18 to TRBJ2-7; 9 bases match TRBD1. CDR3 length: 15 residues. CDR1 KGHSH and CDR2 LQKENI come from the germline V gene. V lost 3 bases to trimming and J lost 7 bases; unmatched junction nucleotides: 10. The CDR3, as DNA: TGTGCCAGCTCACCCAAGTGGACAGGGGCGAGGGAGCAGTACTTC. It encodes CASSPKWTGAREQYF.

The V gene is TRBV15, the J gene TRBJ1-3; no clear D. The CDR3 length is 14 residues. Germline lookup yields CDR1 LNHNV and CDR2 YYDKDF (reference sequence). Trimming removed 6 bases from V and 1 base from J, with 10 bases in between. The CDR3 loop is CATRAGDSGNTIYF. For the CDR3, the DNA is TGTGCCACCAGGGCGGGTGATTCTGGAAACACCATATATTTT.

This chain uses TRBV20-1 with TRBJ1-6; 8 positions agree with TRBD1. CDR1 is DFQATT, CDR2 SNEGSKA, per germline (reference sequence). With 3 bases clipped from V and 5 bases from J, the junction kept 3 bases outside the gene matches. The CDR3 is 14 residues long. CDR3 sequence reads: CSASGDRHNSPLHF. DNA of the CDR3: TGCAGTGCTAGTGGGGACAGGCATAATTCACCCCTCCACTTT.

The V and J genes are TRBV18 and TRBJ2-7; maybe TRBD2 (6 bases). The V end lost 4 bases, the J end lost 2 bases, and 18 bases lay between the germline ends. Germline loops: CDR1 KGHSH, CDR2 LQKENI. CDR3 length: 16 residues. CDR3 bases: TGTGCCAGCTCACTAATGTCGGGACTCCTTCCCTACGAGCAGTACTTC. It translates to CASSLMSGLLPYEQYF.

The V call is TRBV28, the J call TRBJ1-2, with TRBD1 as a possible D gene (5 bases). The ends were cut back, 10 bases at V and 1 base at J, with 10 bases in the middle. Germline V CDR1 and CDR2: MDHEN, SYDVKM. The CDR3 extends over 12 amino acids. CDR3 sequence: CATGKDNYGYTF. For the CDR3, the DNA is TGTGCCACAGGGAAGGATAACTATGGCTACACCTTC.

The J gene is TRBJ2-7, the V gene TRBV5-3, with D possibly TRBD2 on 6 matching bases. TRBV5-3 is an ORF, and what it does is uncertain. This CDR3 spans 14 amino acids. The V and J ends lost 4 bases and 2 bases respectively, with 13 bases between them. CDR3 DNA: TGTGCCAGAAGCCGGCGGGACGGAACCTACGAGCAGTACTTC. Translating gives CARSRRDGTYEQYF.

The CDR3 is CASSSIRGGTEAFF. In DNA, the CDR3 is TGTGCCAGCAGTAGTATAAGGGGAGGCACTGAAGCTTTCTTT. The V and J genes are TRBV6-2 or TRBV6-3 and TRBJ1-1; D may be TRBD1 (5 bases). The CDR3 extends over 14 amino acids. Trimming shortened V by 5 bases and J by 4 bases, and 14 bases separated the two germline ends. Germline V gene lookup returns CDR1 MNHEY and CDR2 SVGEGT.

The chain joins TRBV4-1 to TRBJ2-3; D might be TRBD2 (6 bases). Looked up from germline, CDR1 is MGHRA and CDR2 is YSYEKL. V lost 1 base to trimming and J lost 1 base, with 12 bases between them. CDR3 length: 16 residues. CDR3 sequence (DNA): TGCGCCAGCAGCCAAGGCCCGGGACTTGGCACAGATACGCAGTATTTT. This sequence encodes CASSQGPGLGTDTQYF.

V and J are TRBV7-9 and TRBJ1-6, with TRBD1 matching over 8 bases. Germline values: CDR1 SEHNR, CDR2 FQNEAQ (reference sequence). CDR3 size: 16 residues. V shed 5 bases and J 3 bases; nucleotides not matched to a gene: 6. The CDR3 sequence is CASSTGQGFYNSPLHF. CDR3 in DNA: TGTGCCAGCAGCACAGGACAGGGCTTCTATAATTCACCCCTCCACTTT.

Only a few counts were recorded for this clone. The rearrangement links TRBV4-1 to TRBJ2-5; the match to TRBD2 covers 8 bases. This CDR3 is built from 15 residues. Losses at the gene ends were 4 bases for V and 7 bases for J; bases not matched to a gene: 11. Germline assignment: CDR1 MGHRA and CDR2 YSYEKL. CDR3 bases: TGCGCCAGCAGCCCCATCGGGGGGGCGAGGGTGACCCAGTACTTC. It yields the protein CASSPIGGARVTQYF.

This clone has just one count. This chain connects TRBV5-1 to TRBJ2-1, with 9 bases matching TRBD2. CDR3 length: 15 amino acids. V was pared by 5 bases and J by 0 bases, with 3 bases of the junction left unmatched. Germline-derived CDR1 and CDR2 are SGHRS and YFSETQ. The DNA for the CDR3 is TGCGCCAGCAGACTTAGCGGGAGCTCCTACAATGAGCAGTTCTTC. Encoded protein: CASRLSGSSYNEQFF.

The rearrangement links TRBV28 to TRBJ2-3; 8 nucleotides line up with TRBD2. Unmatched junction bases numbered 8, after V lost 7 bases and J lost 2 bases. CDR3 length equals 15 residues. The germline V gene encodes CDR1 MDHEN and CDR2 SYDVKM. Here the CDR3 reads CASTRAGGSTDTQYF. The DNA for the CDR3 is TGTGCCAGCACCCGCGCGGGAGGATCCACAGATACGCAGTATTTT.

The chain carries TRBV5-6 and TRBJ2-1, with TRBD2 matching 8 bases. The CDR3 runs 15 residues. The V segment lost 2 bases and the J segment 7 bases; nucleotides outside the gene matches: 8. Germline V gene sequence: CDR1 SGHDT, CDR2 YYEEEE. The CDR3, as DNA: TGTGCCAGCAGCTTCGGACTAGCCCCCAGGAATGAGCAGTTCTTC. Translated, it gives CASSFGLAPRNEQFF.

The chain joins TRBV6-2 or TRBV6-3 to TRBJ1-1; no definite D call. V lost 4 bases and J 2 bases, leaving 8 bases between the germline ends. The CDR3 is 13 amino acids. CDR1 is MNHEY, CDR2 SVGEGT, per germline. The CDR3 coding sequence is TGTGCCAGCAGTTTTCCCTACAACACTGAAGCTTTCTTT. Translated: CASSFPYNTEAFF.

The chain recombines TRBV5-1 with TRBJ2-1; possibly TRBD1 for D (5 bases). CDR3 length equals 16 residues. Trimming shortened V by 0 bases and J by 6 bases, and 16 bases separated the two germline ends. The germline gives CDR1 SGHRS, CDR2 YFSETQ. The chain's CDR3 is CASSLEGAGLGNEQFF. CDR3 in DNA: TGCGCCAGCAGCTTGGAAGGGGCAGGGTTGGGCAATGAGCAGTTCTTC. Based on the CDR3 plus reference TRBV5-1 and TRBJ2-1, the full variable domain is KAGVTQTPRYLIKTRGQQVTLSCSPISGHRSVSWYQQTPGQGLQFLFEYFSETQRNKGNFPGRFSGRQFSNSRSEMNVSTLELGDSALYLCASSLEGAGLGNEQFFGPGTRLTVL.

This rearrangement joins TRBV27 to TRBJ1-2, with D possibly TRBD1 on 6 matching bases. V lost 6 bases, J lost 2 bases, and 10 bases lay in between. Germline values: CDR1 MNHEY, CDR2 SMNVEV (reference sequence). The CDR3 runs to 13 residues. The CDR3 loop is CASRGAVNYGYTF. The CDR3 DNA reads TGTGCCAGCAGGGGGGCGGTGAACTATGGCTACACCTTC.

The count of this clone is one. V usage is TRBV5-6 and J usage is TRBJ2-7; a possible D gene is TRBD1 (5 bases). V was clipped by 5 bases and J by 4 bases, with 13 bases between them. Per germline, CDR1 SGHDT and CDR2 YYEEEE. The CDR3 totals 13 residues. CDR3 in amino acids: CASSLQGRYEQYF. In DNA, the CDR3 is TGTGCCAGCAGTCTCCAGGGTAGGTACGAGCAGTACTTC. Drawing the rest from reference TRBV5-6 and TRBJ2-7, the complete variable domain is DAGVTQSPTHLIKTRGQQVTLRCSPKSGHDTVSWYQQALGQGPQFIFQYYEEEERQRGNFPDRFSGHQFPNYSSELNVNALLLGDSALYLCASSLQGRYEQYFGPGTRLTVT.

The chain is built from TRBV28 and TRBJ2-5, with a tentative D call TRBD2 (6 bases). The CDR3 contains 15 residues. Trimming pared 8 bases from V and 4 bases from J, leaving 20 bases between. The V gene's germline CDR1 is MDHEN and CDR2 SYDVKM. As DNA, the CDR3 is TGTGCCAGCGGCTCGGGACTCTCCGGGGTAGAGACCCAGTACTTC. Encoded protein: CASGSGLSGVETQYF.

The rearrangement uses TRBV19 and TRBJ1-6; D is possibly TRBD1 (6 bases). The CDR3 has 15 residues. V lost 6 bases and J 5 bases, leaving 14 bases between the germline ends. CDR1 is LNHDA and CDR2 is SQIVND in the germline V gene (reference sequence). The CDR3: CASSDTRTDNSPLHF. CDR3 in DNA: TGTGCCAGTAGCGATACAAGGACAGATAATTCACCCCTCCACTTT.